One and the same sample provided the 9 T cell receptor beta chains below, sequenced in a study of cytomegalovirus exposure and HLA in healthy donors. A multiplex PCR was run with 60 Vbeta primers and 13 Jbeta primers. Clones were read by immunoSEQ multiplex PCR, and TCRdb kept only the in-frame ones, dropping some. Among around 75,000 clones listed, about 80% were seen once. Sequencing was carried out using PBMCs. Receptor source: a man between 40 and 49 years old in good health and CMV-seronegative.

The rearrangement joins TRBV7-3 to TRBJ1-2; 8 bases line up with TRBD1. The trim removed 5 bases at V and 3 bases at J, leaving 5 bases unmatched. The CDR3 consists of 14 residues. Germline values: CDR1 SGHTA, CDR2 FQGTGA. The CDR3 DNA follows: TGTGCCAGCAGCCCGGCGACAGGGGACTATGGCTACACCTTC. Its translation is CASSPATGDYGYTF.

This clone was seen a single time. The V call is TRBV6-1, the J call TRBJ1-4; 7 bases align to TRBD1. The CDR3 has 15 amino acids. The germline gives CDR1 MNHNS, CDR2 SASEGT. V trimming: 6 bases; J trimming: 8 bases; junction bases outside the gene matches: 12. In nucleotides, the CDR3 is TGTGCCAGCAGGCACAGGGGTGAGACGAGGGAAAAACTGTTTTTT. Translated, it gives CASRHRGETREKLFF.

The CDR3 nucleotides read TGTGCCAGCAGCTTAGTACCCCAGGGGGCTGGCGAGCAGTACTTC. It translates to CASSLVPQGAGEQYF. The chain uses TRBV7-2 and TRBJ2-7, with TRBD1 identical over 8 bases. The CDR3 is made up of 15 amino acids. The V and J ends lost 1 base and 6 bases, in that order; junction bases with no gene match: 8. Germline loops: CDR1 SGHTA, CDR2 FQGNSA.

The chain is built from TRBV7-2 and TRBJ2-3; 9 bases align to TRBD2. With V trimmed by 3 bases and J by 3 bases, 4 bases remained unmatched. CDR1 is SGHTA, CDR2 FQGNSA, per germline. This CDR3 contains 15 residues. CDR3 bases: TGTGCCAGCAGCTTCGAGCGGGGGGCTACAGATACGCAGTATTTT. Encoded protein: CASSFERGATDTQYF.

The J gene is TRBJ1-4, the V gene TRBV4-3, with 10 bases fitting TRBD1. V shed 4 bases, J shed 13 bases, and the junction held 6 bases outside the gene matches. Germline V CDR1 and CDR2: LGHNA, YSLEER. CDR3 length equals 13 residues. In nucleotides, the CDR3 is TGCGCCAGCAGCCGCGGGACAGGGGTCAGACTGTTTTTT. Protein sequence: CASSRGTGVRLFF.

V gene TRBV7-9 combines with J gene TRBJ2-3; 7 bases are shared with TRBD1. Germline values: CDR1 SEHNR, CDR2 FQNEAQ (reference sequence). V gave up 3 bases and J gave up 6 bases; unmatched junction bases: 6. This CDR3 has 14 residues. Here the CDR3 reads CASSFDRARDTQYF. For the CDR3, the DNA is TGTGCCAGCAGCTTCGACAGGGCCAGGGATACGCAGTATTTT.

The rearrangement joins TRBV6-5 to TRBJ1-2; tentative D call: TRBD1 (6 bases). V dropped 6 bases and J dropped 0 bases, with 11 bases sitting between them. The CDR3 contains 14 residues. Germline CDR1 is MNHEY and CDR2 is SVGAGI. The chain's CDR3 is CASRSQGANYGYTF. In DNA form, the CDR3 reads TGTGCCAGCAGATCACAGGGAGCTAACTATGGCTACACCTTC.

V and J are TRBV5-1 and TRBJ2-2; 7 nucleotides match TRBD1. The trim removed 0 bases at V and 5 bases at J, leaving 4 bases unmatched. The CDR3 has 15 residues. Germline CDR1 reads SGHRS; CDR2 reads YFSETQ. Here the CDR3 reads CASSLGVTGTGELFF. CDR3 nucleotide sequence: TGCGCCAGCAGCTTGGGTGTGACAGGGACCGGGGAGCTGTTTTTT. The full variable domain, its missing parts supplied by reference TRBV5-1 and TRBJ2-2, is KAGVTQTPRYLIKTRGQQVTLSCSPISGHRSVSWYQQTPGQGLQFLFEYFSETQRNKGNFPGRFSGRQFSNSRSEMNVSTLELGDSALYLCASSLGVTGTGELFFGEGSRLTVL.

This chain links TRBV6-1 with TRBJ2-1; D not resolved. Germline V lookup: CDR1 MNHNS, CDR2 SASEGT. This CDR3 is 11 amino acids long. V was shortened by 3 bases and J by 8 bases, with 5 bases between the two germline ends. The CDR3 here is CASSEGYEQFF. CDR3 DNA sequence: TGTGCCAGCAGTGAGGGCTATGAGCAGTTCTTC.